One and the same sample provided the 10 T cell receptor beta chains below, sequenced in a study of shared clonotypes between healthy human individuals. Profiling relied on immunoSEQ multiplex PCR, and the TCRdb table lists in-frame clones only, not all of them. The data show 1.6 million or so clones, approximately 98.5% seen once. Sequencing was carried out using naive CD4+ T cells sorted from blood. This sample's subset: CD45RA+ positively selected. The source is a man between 25 and 39 years old in good health.

V is TRBV28 and J is TRBJ1-2, with a weak D call TRBD1 (6 bases). Trimming removed 9 bases from V and 4 bases from J, with 9 bases in between. This CDR3 is 11 amino acids long. The germline gives CDR1 MDHEN, CDR2 SYDVKM. The CDR3 nucleotides are TGTGCCAGTAACAGGGCCTATGGCTACACCTTC. Its protein is CASNRAYGYTF.

This chain links TRBV4-3 with TRBJ1-3; D gene uncertain. Germline V gives CDR1 LGHNA, CDR2 YSLEER. Trimming left V 2 bases short and J 9 bases short, with 11 bases between. The CDR3 sequence is 13 residues long. In DNA form, the CDR3 reads TGCGCCAGCAGCCAATCCAGCTGGGGCACCATATATTTT. Translated: CASSQSSWGTIYF.

As concerns this clone: The same CDR3 arises from other DNA sequences in this sample as well. The chain combines TRBV18 with TRBJ1-5; 9 bases are a match to TRBD1. This CDR3 region has 14 residues. Germline lookup yields CDR1 KGHSH and CDR2 LQKENI. V lost 4 bases and J lost 5; bases outside the gene matches: 3. The CDR3: CASSLRQGDQPQHF. The CDR3 coding sequence is TGTGCCAGCTCACTTCGACAGGGGGATCAGCCCCAGCATTTT.

V usage is TRBV2 and J usage is TRBJ2-2, with TRBD1 as a possible D gene (6 bases). Germline CDR1 reads SNHLY; CDR2 reads FYNNEI. V lost 6 bases to trimming and J lost 7 bases, with 18 bases between them. The CDR3 extends over 15 amino acids. CDR3 loop: CASSETGLTGGELFF. The CDR3 bases are TGTGCCAGCAGCGAGACAGGCCTAACAGGCGGGGAGCTGTTTTTT.

The rearrangement joins TRBV28 to TRBJ1-2, with a weak D call TRBD1 (6 bases). The V end was cut by 4 bases, the J end by 4 bases, with 16 bases between. CDR1 MDHEN and CDR2 SYDVKM come from the germline V gene. The CDR3 loop spans 15 amino acids. This chain's CDR3 is CASSSETGTAYGYTF. CDR3 DNA sequence: TGTGCCAGCAGTTCGGAGACAGGAACGGCCTATGGCTACACCTTC.

To note about this clone: The same CDR3 also results from other DNA sequences found in this sample. The V and J genes are TRBV5-4 and TRBJ2-1; 10 bases are shared with TRBD2. This CDR3 contains 15 residues. The ends lost 0 bases at V and 6 bases at J; junction bases unmatched: 3. Germline CDR1 reads SGHNT; CDR2 reads YYREEE (reference sequence). The CDR3 loop reads CASSLGLAGGNEQFF. DNA for the CDR3: TGTGCCAGCAGCTTGGGGTTAGCGGGAGGCAATGAGCAGTTCTTC. The full variable domain, its missing parts supplied by reference TRBV5-4 and TRBJ2-1, is ETGVTQSPTHLIKTRGQQVTLRCSSQSGHNTVSWYQQALGQGPQFIFQYYREEENGRGNFPPRFSGLQFPNYSSELNVNALELDDSALYLCASSLGLAGGNEQFFGPGTRLTVL.

The chain has TRBV5-1 and TRBJ2-3; 10 positions agree with TRBD2. Germline assignment: CDR1 SGHRS and CDR2 YFSETQ. Losses at the gene ends were 0 bases for V and 1 base for J; bases not matched to a gene: 2. This CDR3 comprises 16 residues. This chain's CDR3 is CASSLALAGGTDTQYF. CDR3 bases: TGCGCCAGCAGCTTGGCGCTAGCGGGGGGCACAGATACGCAGTATTTT.

The chain employs TRBV29-1 and TRBJ2-7, with D possibly being TRBD2 (6 bases). CDR1 is SQVTM and CDR2 is ANQGSEA in the germline V gene. The CDR3 consists of 12 residues. CDR3 amino acids: CSALRDSTEQYF. In DNA, the CDR3 is TGCAGTGCGTTGAGGGACTCCACCGAGCAGTACTTC.

This chain uses TRBV2 with TRBJ2-3; the match to TRBD1 covers 7 bases. The V segment lost 6 bases and the J segment 2 bases; nucleotides outside the gene matches: 5. Germline CDR1 SNHLY, CDR2 FYNNEI. This CDR3 region has 14 residues. For the CDR3, the DNA is TGTGCCAGCAGGACAGGGCGAAACACAGATACGCAGTATTTT. Amino acids: CASRTGRNTDTQYF.

This chain connects TRBV6-6 to TRBJ2-7; D tentatively fits TRBD1 or TRBD2 (6 bases each). The V and J ends lost 8 bases and 2 bases respectively, with 22 bases between them. The CDR3 runs to 16 residues. The germline CDR1 and CDR2 sequences are MNHNY and SVGAGI (reference sequence). This CDR3 is CASGGRDTSIPYEQYF. The DNA of the CDR3 is TGTGCCAGCGGAGGGCGGGACACTTCGATTCCCTACGAGCAGTACTTC.